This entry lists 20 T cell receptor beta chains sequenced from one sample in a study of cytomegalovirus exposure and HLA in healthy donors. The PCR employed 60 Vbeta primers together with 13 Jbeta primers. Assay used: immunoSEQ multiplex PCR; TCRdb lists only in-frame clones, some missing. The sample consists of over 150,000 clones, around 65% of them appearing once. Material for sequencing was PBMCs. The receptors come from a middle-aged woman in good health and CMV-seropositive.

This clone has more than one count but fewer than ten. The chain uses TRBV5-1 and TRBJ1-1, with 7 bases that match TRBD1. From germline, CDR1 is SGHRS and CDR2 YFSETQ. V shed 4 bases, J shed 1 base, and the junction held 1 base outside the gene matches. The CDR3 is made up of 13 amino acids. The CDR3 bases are TGCGCCAGCAGCACAGGGGCGAACACTGAAGCTTTCTTT. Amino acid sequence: CASSTGANTEAFF.

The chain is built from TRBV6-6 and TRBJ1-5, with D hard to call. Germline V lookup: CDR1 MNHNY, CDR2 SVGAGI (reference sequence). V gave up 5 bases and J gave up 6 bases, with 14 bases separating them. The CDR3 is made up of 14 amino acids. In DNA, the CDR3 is TGTGCCAGCAGTCCTCCCGGCGGGAGTCAGCCCCAGCATTTT. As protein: CASSPPGGSQPQHF.

In DNA form, the CDR3 reads TGTGCCAGCAGCCCTGGACAGAACAATCAGCCCCAGCATTTT. Protein product: CASSPGQNNQPQHF. The V call is TRBV2, the J call TRBJ1-5, with D tentatively TRBD1 (6 bases). This CDR3 comprises 14 residues. Germline assignment: CDR1 SNHLY and CDR2 FYNNEI. V was shortened by 6 bases and J by 3 bases, with 12 bases between the two germline ends. Variable domain in full (rest from reference TRBV2 and TRBJ1-5): EPEVTQTPSHQVTQMGQEVILRCVPISNHLYFYWYRQILGQKVEFLVSFYNNEISEKSEIFDDQFSVERPDGSNFTLKIRSTKLEDSAMYFCASSPGQNNQPQHFGDGTRLSIL.

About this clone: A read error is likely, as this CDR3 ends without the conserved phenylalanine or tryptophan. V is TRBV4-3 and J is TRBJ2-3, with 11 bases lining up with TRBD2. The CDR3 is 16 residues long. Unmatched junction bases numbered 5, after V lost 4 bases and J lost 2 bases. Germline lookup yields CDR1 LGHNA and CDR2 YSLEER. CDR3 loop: CASSRGTSGITDTQYL. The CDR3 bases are TGCGCCAGCAGCCGGGGGACTAGCGGAATCACAGATACGCAGTATCTT.

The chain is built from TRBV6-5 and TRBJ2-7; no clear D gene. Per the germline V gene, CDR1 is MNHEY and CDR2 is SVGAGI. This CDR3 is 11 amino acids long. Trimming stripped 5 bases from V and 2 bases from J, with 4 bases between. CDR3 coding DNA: TGTGCCAGCAGTCCAACCTACGAGCAGTACTTC. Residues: CASSPTYEQYF.

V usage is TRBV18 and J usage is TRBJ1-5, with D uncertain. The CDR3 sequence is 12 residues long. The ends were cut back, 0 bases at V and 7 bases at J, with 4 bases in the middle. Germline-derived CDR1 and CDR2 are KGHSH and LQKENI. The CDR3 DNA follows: TGTGCCAGCTCACCACCCGGGCAGCCCCAGCATTTT. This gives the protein CASSPPGQPQHF. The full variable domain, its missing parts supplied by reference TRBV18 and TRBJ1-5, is NAGVMQNPRHLVRRRGQEARLRCSPMKGHSHVYWYRQLPEEGLKFMVYLQKENIIDESGMPKERFSAEFPKEGPSILRIQQVVRGDSAAYFCASSPPGQPQHFGDGTRLSIL.

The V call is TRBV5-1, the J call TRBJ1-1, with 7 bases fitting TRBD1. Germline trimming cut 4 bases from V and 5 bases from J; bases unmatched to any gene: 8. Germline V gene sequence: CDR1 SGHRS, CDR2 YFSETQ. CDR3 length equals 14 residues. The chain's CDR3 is CASSRTGDMTEAFF. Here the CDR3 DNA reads TGCGCCAGCAGCCGAACAGGGGACATGACTGAAGCTTTCTTT.

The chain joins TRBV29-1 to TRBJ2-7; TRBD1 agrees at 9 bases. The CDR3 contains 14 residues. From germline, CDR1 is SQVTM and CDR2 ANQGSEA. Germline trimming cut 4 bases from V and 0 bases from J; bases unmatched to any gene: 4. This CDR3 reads CSVAQTGGSYEQYF. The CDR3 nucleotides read TGCAGCGTTGCGCAGACAGGGGGCTCCTACGAGCAGTACTTC.

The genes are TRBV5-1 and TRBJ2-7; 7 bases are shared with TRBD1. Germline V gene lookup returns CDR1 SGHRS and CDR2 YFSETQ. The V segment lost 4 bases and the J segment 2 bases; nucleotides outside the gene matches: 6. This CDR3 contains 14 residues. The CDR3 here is CASSPGTVTYEQYF. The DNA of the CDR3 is TGCGCCAGCAGCCCCGGGACAGTTACCTACGAGCAGTACTTC.

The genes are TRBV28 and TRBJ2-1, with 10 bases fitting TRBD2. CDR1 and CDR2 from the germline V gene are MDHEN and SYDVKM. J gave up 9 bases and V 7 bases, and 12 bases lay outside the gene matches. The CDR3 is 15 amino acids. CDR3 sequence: CASTLGTSVVGEQFF. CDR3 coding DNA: TGTGCCAGCACCCTCGGGACTAGCGTGGTCGGTGAGCAGTTCTTC.

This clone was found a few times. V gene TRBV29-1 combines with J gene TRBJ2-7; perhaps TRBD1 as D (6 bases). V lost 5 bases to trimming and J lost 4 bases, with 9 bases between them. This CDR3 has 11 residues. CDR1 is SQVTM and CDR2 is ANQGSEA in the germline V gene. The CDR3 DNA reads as TGCAGCGTTTCTACAGGGTACGAGCAGTACTTC. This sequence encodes CSVSTGYEQYF.

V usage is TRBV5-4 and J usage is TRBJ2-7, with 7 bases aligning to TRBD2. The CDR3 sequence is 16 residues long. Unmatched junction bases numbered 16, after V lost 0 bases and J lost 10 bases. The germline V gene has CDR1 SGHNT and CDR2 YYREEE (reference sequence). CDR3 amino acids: CASSLDRRASGTLQYF. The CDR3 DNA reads TGTGCCAGCAGCTTGGATCGTCGGGCTAGCGGAACTCTCCAGTACTTC.

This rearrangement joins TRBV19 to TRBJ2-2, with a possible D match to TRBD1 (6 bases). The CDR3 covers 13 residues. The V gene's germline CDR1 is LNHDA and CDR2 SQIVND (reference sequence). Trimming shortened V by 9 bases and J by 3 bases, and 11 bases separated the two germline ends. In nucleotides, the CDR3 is TGTGCCAGCCAGGGGCTCCACACCGGGGAGCTGTTTTTT. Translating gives CASQGLHTGELFF.

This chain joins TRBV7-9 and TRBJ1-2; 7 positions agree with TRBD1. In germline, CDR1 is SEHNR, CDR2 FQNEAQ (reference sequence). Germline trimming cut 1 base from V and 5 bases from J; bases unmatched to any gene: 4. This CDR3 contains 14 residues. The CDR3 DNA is TGTGCCAGCAGCTTAGTCGACAGGGAATATGGCTACACCTTC. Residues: CASSLVDREYGYTF.

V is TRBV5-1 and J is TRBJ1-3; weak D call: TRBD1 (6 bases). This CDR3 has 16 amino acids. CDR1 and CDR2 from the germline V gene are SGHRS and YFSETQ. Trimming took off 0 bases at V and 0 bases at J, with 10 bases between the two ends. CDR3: CASSLGDNHSGNTIYF. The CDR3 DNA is TGCGCCAGCAGCTTGGGGGACAATCACTCTGGAAACACCATATATTTT.

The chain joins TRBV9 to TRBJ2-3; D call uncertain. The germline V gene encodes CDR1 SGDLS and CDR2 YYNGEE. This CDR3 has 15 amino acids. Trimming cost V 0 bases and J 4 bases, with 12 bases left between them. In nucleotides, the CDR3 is TGTGCCAGCAGCGTAGATGGTAGCTTCTCAGATACGCAGTATTTT. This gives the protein CASSVDGSFSDTQYF.

CDR3 DNA: TGTGCCAGCAGTGTACAAGGGGGTCACACCTTC. Translation: CASSVQGGHTF. V usage is TRBV2 and J usage is TRBJ1-2; D may be TRBD1 (6 bases). Germline V gene data show CDR1 as SNHLY and CDR2 as FYNNEI. The V gene lost 4 bases and the J gene lost 12 bases, with 12 bases spanning the gap. The CDR3 runs to 11 residues.

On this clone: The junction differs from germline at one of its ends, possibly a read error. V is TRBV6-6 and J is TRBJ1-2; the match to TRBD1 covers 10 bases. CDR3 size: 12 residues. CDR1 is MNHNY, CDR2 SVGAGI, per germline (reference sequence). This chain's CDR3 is CASSSTGGGYPF. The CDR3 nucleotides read TGTGCCAGCAGTTCGACAGGGGGCGGCTACCCCTTC.

CDR3 bases: TGTGCCAGCAAAAAGGGGGGACTAGCAAACACCGGGGAGCTGTTTTTT. Amino acid sequence: CASKKGGLANTGELFF. The rearrangement joins TRBV2 to TRBJ2-2, with 9 bases that match TRBD2. Looked up from germline, CDR1 is SNHLY and CDR2 is FYNNEI. The CDR3 contains 16 residues. J gave up 2 bases and V 7 bases, and 8 bases lay outside the gene matches. The full variable domain, its missing parts supplied by reference TRBV2 and TRBJ2-2, is EPEVTQTPSHQVTQMGQEVILRCVPISNHLYFYWYRQILGQKVEFLVSFYNNEISEKSEIFDDQFSVERPDGSNFTLKIRSTKLEDSAMYFCASKKGGLANTGELFFGEGSRLTVL.

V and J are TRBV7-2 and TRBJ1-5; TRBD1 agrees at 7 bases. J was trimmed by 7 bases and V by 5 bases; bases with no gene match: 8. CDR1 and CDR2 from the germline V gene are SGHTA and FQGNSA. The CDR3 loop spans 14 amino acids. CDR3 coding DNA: TGTGCCAGCAGCACCCGACAGGGAAACCAGCCCCAGCATTTT. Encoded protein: CASSTRQGNQPQHF.